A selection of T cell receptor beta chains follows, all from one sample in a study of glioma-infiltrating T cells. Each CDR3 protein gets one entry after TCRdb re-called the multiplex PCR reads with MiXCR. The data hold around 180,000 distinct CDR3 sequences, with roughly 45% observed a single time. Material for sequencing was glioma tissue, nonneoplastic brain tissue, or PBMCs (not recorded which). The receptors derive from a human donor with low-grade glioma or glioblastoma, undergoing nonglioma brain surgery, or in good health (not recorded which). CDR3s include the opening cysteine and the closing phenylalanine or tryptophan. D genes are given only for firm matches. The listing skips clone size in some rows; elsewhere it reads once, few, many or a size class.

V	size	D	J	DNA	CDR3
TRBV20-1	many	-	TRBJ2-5	TGCAGTGCTAAACGAAGCGTCGGGACCCAGTACTTC	CSAKRSVGTQYF
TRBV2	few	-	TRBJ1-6	TGTGCCAGCAGTGAAATGGAGAGCTCCTATAATTCACCCCTCCACTTT	CASSEMESSYNSPLHF
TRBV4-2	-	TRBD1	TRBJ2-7	TGTGCCAGCAGCCAAGGAGGTGGACAGGGATTAGACGAGCAGTACTTC	CASSQGGGQGLDEQYF
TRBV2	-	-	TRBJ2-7	TGTGCCAGCAGTGAAGCGGGGAGCCTCAGCTACGAGCAGTACTTC	CASSEAGSLSYEQYF
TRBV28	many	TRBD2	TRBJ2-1	TGTGCCAGCAGTTGGGTTGGCCTAGCGGGAGCCAATGAGCAGTTCTTC	CASSWVGLAGANEQFF
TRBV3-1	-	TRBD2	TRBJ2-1	TGTGCCAGCAGCCAAGGGTATCTAGCGGGAGGCTACAATGAGCAGTTCTTC	CASSQGYLAGGYNEQFF
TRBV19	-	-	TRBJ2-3	TGTGCCAGTAGTGAGGGGGACGCAGATACGCAGTATTTT	CASSEGDADTQYF
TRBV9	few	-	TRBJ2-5	TGTGCCAGCAGCGTAGTGGGGGGACAAGAGACCCAGTACTTC	CASSVVGGQETQYF
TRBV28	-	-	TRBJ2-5	TGTGCCAGCAGCCCCACCGGGAGATCGTACCAAGAGACCCAGTACTTC	CASSPTGRSYQETQYF
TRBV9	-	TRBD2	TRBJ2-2	TGTGCCAGCAGCGTGTCGGGAGGAGACACCGGGGAGCTGTTTTTT	CASSVSGGDTGELFF
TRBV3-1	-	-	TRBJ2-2	TGTGCCAGCAGTAGACAGGTGAACACCGGGGAGCTGTTTTTT	CASSRQVNTGELFF
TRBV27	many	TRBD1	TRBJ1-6	TGTGCCAGCAGTCAGATTACAGGGGGAGAGTCACCCCTCCACTTT	CASSQITGGESPLHF
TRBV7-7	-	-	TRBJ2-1	TGTGCCAGCAGTGCTCCGGGGGAGGTTTACAATGAGCAGTTCTTC	CASSAPGEVYNEQFF
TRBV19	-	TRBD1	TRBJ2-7	TGTGCCAGTAGTAGTCGGACAGGGGTTGACTACGAGCAGTACTTC	CASSSRTGVDYEQYF
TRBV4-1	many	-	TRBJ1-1	TGCGCCAGCAGCCAAGCTGTTTCCAGCTTATACACTGAAGCTTTCTTT	CASSQAVSSLYTEAFF
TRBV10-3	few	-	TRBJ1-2	TGTGCCATCAGTGGAGCAGAGGATGGCTACACCTTC	CAISGAEDGYTF
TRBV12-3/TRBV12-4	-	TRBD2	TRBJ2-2	TGTGCCAGCAGCCTTACGACTAGCGGGATTTCCGGGGAGCTGTTTTTT	CASSLTTSGISGELFF
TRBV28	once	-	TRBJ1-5	TGTGCCAGCGCTGTTGATAGCAATCAGCCCCAGCATTTT	CASAVDSNQPQHF
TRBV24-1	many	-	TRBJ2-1	TGTGCCACCAGTGGTGAGGGGAAAGGTTACAATGAGCAGTTCTTC	CATSGEGKGYNEQFF
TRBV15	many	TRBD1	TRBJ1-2	TGTGCCACCAGCAGAGACAGGGGGCCGAATGGCTACACCTTC	CATSRDRGPNGYTF
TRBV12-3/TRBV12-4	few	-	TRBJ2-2	TGTGCCAGCAGTTTCCGACCGAACACCGGGGAGCTGTTTTTT	CASSFRPNTGELFF
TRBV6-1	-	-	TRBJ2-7	TGTGCCGAAAGGCCCACAGGGTTCAGGTACGAGCAGTACTTC	CAERPTGFRYEQYF
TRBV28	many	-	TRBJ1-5	TGTGCCAGCAAGATTCCAAATCAACCCCAGCATTTT	CASKIPNQPQHF
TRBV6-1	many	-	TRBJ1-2	TGTGCCAGCAGTGAAGCAGGGGGTAGAGACTATGGCTACACCTTC	CASSEAGGRDYGYTF
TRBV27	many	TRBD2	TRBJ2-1	TGTGCCAGCAGCGTAAGACCGGGACTAGCGGGTCGTAATGAGCAGTTCTTC	CASSVRPGLAGRNEQFF
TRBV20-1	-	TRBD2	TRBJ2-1	TGCAGTGCTAGAGACCCGGGACTAGCGGGAAGCAGTGAGCAGTTCTTC	CSARDPGLAGSSEQFF
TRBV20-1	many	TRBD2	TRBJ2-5	TGCAGTGCTCGACCACTAGCGAAGACCCAGTACTTC	CSARPLAKTQYF
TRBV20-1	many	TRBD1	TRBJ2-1	TGCAGTGCTGACGGACAGGGACCCCTGAATGAGCAGTTCTTC	CSADGQGPLNEQFF
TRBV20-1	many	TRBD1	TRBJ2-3	TGCAGTGCTGTAGGGACAGTCGGCACAGATACGCAGTATTTT	CSAVGTVGTDTQYF
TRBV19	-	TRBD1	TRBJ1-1	TGTGCCAGTAGTCATACGACAGGGGGAGACACTGAAGCTTTCTTT	CASSHTTGGDTEAFF
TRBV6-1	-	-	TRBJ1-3	TGTGCCAGCAGTGAAGCGCTTGGGACGGTGAGAAACATTATATATTTT	CASSEALGTVRNIIYF
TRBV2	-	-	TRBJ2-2	TGTGCCAGCAGCCAGATCAGGGAGGCGGTCGGGGAGCTGTTTTTT	CASSQIREAVGELFF
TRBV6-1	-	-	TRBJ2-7	TGTGCGAGCAGGGGCACCCACGAGCAGTACTTC	CASRGTHEQYF
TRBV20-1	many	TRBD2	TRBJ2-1	TGCAGTGCAAATCACTTGACTAGCGAATACGAGTTCTTC	CSANHLTSEYEFF
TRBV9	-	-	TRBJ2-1	TGTGCCAGCAGCGTAGGCTACATCAATGAGCAGTTCTTC	CASSVGYINEQFF
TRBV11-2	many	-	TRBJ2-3	TGTGCCAGCAGCTTTTCGGGGTTGAGCACAGATACGCAGTATTTT	CASSFSGLSTDTQYF
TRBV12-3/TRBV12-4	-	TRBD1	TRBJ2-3	TGTGCCAGCAGTTTTGGGGACAGGGCCAAAGATACGCAGTATTTT	CASSFGDRAKDTQYF
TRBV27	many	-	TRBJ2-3	TGTGCCAGCAGTTTAGCTTTATCGGGGTGGAATACGCAGTATTTT	CASSLALSGWNTQYF
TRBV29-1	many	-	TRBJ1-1	TGCAGCGTTGGTCAGGGCGACCTTGAAGCTTTCTTT	CSVGQGDLEAFF
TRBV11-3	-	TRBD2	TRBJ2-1	TGTGCCAGCAGCCCCGGACTAGCGAGTTACAATGAGCAGTTCTTC	CASSPGLASYNEQFF
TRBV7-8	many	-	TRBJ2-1	TGTGCCAGCAGCCCCGAATACAATGAGCAGTTCTTC	CASSPEYNEQFF
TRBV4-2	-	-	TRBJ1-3	TGTGCCAGCAGCCAAGGGGACATCTATGGAAACACCATATATTTT	CASSQGDIYGNTIYF
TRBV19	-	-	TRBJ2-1	TGTGCCAGAACCCCAGGGGGAGGCCCAGTTATGCAGTTCTTC	CARTPGGGPVMQFF
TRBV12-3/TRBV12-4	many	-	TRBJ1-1	TGTGCCAGCAGTCTGACCGTCATGAACACTGAAGCTTTCTTT	CASSLTVMNTEAFF
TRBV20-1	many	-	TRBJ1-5	TGCAGTGCTAGAGATAGCAAGGGAGTGGGTCAGCCCCAGCATTTT	CSARDSKGVGQPQHF
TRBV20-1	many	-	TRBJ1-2	TGCAGTGCTAGAGAGCTGGAGAGGGGGGTCTATGGCTACACCTTC	CSARELERGVYGYTF
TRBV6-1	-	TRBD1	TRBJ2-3	TGTGCCAGCAGGGACAGGGGTTCTGGTGATACGCAGTATTTT	CASRDRGSGDTQYF
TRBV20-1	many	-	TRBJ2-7	TGCAGTGCACTGGACGGCTCCTACGAGCAGTACTTC	CSALDGSYEQYF
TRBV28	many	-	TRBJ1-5	TGTGCCAGCAGACGGAGACAGGACAATCAGCCCCAGCATTTT	CASRRRQDNQPQHF
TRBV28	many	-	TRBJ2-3	TGTGCCAGCAGATCGACCGGGGCAGATACGCAGTATTTT	CASRSTGADTQYF